This is a list of T cell receptor beta chains from one sample in a study of blood T cells in healthy people across ages. TCRdb analysed the 5' RACE reads with MiXCR anew, one entry per CDR3 protein. The data show some 780,000 distinct CDR3 sequences, roughly 56% seen once. The source material was blood. The receptor set was obtained from a man between 40 and 49 years old in good health. The CDR3 runs from the conserved cysteine through the conserved F or W. D genes are given only for firm matches. Rows give clone size only sometimes, using once, few, many, or a class for an expanded clone.

j_call d_call clone_size cdr3_length v_call cdr3_nt cdr3_aa
TRBJ2-5 TRBD1 few 18 TRBV24-1 TGTGCCACCAGTGATGACTTCGATCCGGGACAGGGGCGAGAGACCCAGTACTTC CATSDDFDPGQGRETQYF
TRBJ1-6 - - 16 TRBV11-2 TGTGCCAGCAGCTTAGCAGGCGAGGGGACGCATTCACCCCTCCACTTT CASSLAGEGTHSPLHF
TRBJ1-5 - few 13 TRBV6-1 TGTGCCAGCAGGACGGGGACGGGGGAGCCCCAGCATTTT CASRTGTGEPQHF
TRBJ2-1 - - 16 TRBV9 TGTGCCAGCAGCGTGATCCCCGGGGGCGTGTTGAATGAGCAGTTCTTC CASSVIPGGVLNEQFF
TRBJ2-2 - - 13 TRBV29-1 TGCAGCGTTGATGAGGCGAACACCGGGGAGCTGTTTTTT CSVDEANTGELFF
TRBJ2-1 - - 12 TRBV11-2 TGTGCCAGCAGCCCCGGACCTCCCCTGGGGTTCTTC CASSPGPPLGFF
TRBJ2-3 - - 15 TRBV27 TGTGCCAGCAGCCTGGGGGCGTTCGGCACAGATACGCAGTATTTT CASSLGAFGTDTQYF
TRBJ2-2 - - 13 TRBV6-4 TGTGCCAGCAGCCCGGGGAACACCGGGGAGCTGTTTTTT CASSPGNTGELFF
TRBJ2-1 - - 13 TRBV29-1 TGCAGCGTTGTACGGGAGCTCTACAATGAGCAGTTCTTC CSVVRELYNEQFF
TRBJ2-1 TRBD2 - 22 TRBV27 TGTGCCAGCAGTCACATGAGGCATAGTGAGACTAGCGGGAGCTGCTCCTACAATGAGCAGTTCTTC CASSHMRHSETSGSCSYNEQFF
TRBJ1-2 - few 13 TRBV14 TGTGCCAGCAGCCAAGATGGGGACTATGGCTACACCTTC CASSQDGDYGYTF
TRBJ2-1 - many 11 TRBV27 TGTGCCAGCCGGAAGAACAATGAGCAGTTCTTC CASRKNNEQFF
TRBJ2-3 - many 14 TRBV5-1 TGTGCCAGCAGTCGGCAGGGAAGCACAGATACGCAGTATTTT CASSRQGSTDTQYF
TRBJ2-7 TRBD1 - 16 TRBV6-2/TRBV6-3 TGTGCCAGCAGCCCCAGACGGACAGGGAGTCACTACGAGCAGTACTTC CASSPRRTGSHYEQYF
TRBJ2-7 - - 16 TRBV5-5 TGTGCCAGCAGCTTGGTAGGGAGCAGCTCCTACAATGAGCAGTACTTC CASSLVGSSSYNEQYF
TRBJ1-5 - - 13 TRBV2 TGTGCCAGCAGTGAGACAAACAATCAGCCCCAGCATTTT CASSETNNQPQHF
TRBJ2-7 TRBD1 - 16 TRBV28 TGTGCCAGCAGCCACGACAGGGGGCGAGCCAGGTACGAGCAGTACTTC CASSHDRGRARYEQYF
TRBJ2-1 TRBD2 - 16 TRBV4-2 TGTGCCAGCAGCCAAGTGAAAGGGACTAGCAACAATGAGCAGTTCTTC CASSQVKGTSNNEQFF
TRBJ2-7 - few 12 TRBV4-2 TGTGCCAGCAGCCAAGAAAACGGCGAGCAGTACTTC CASSQENGEQYF
TRBJ2-5 - - 15 TRBV11-2 TGTGCCAGCAGCTTATTTTGGGGTGCACAAGAGACCCAGTACTTC CASSLFWGAQETQYF
TRBJ1-2 TRBD1 few 15 TRBV30 TGTGCCTGGAGCGCGCCGGGACAGCCTTACTATGGCTACACCTTC CAWSAPGQPYYGYTF
TRBJ1-1 - - 15 TRBV27 TGTGCCAGCAGTTTATCGAATTTGCGGAACACTGAAGCTTTCTTT CASSLSNLRNTEAFF
TRBJ2-3 - - 15 TRBV11-2 TGTGCCAGCAGCTTTGTGGACTACGCTAAAGATACGCAGTATTTT CASSFVDYAKDTQYF
TRBJ2-7 - - 16 TRBV9 TGTGACAGCAGCGTCGGCCCCGGGACCAACACCTACGAGCAGTACTTC CDSSVGPGTNTYEQYF
TRBJ2-3 - - 18 TRBV7-8 TGTGCCAGCAGTACCGATGGTGGGGGAGGAAGCTTCACAGATACGCAGTATTTT CASSTDGGGGSFTDTQYF
TRBJ2-7 - - 15 TRBV29-1 TGCAGCGATCCTAGTAGACAGGTTTTCTTTTACGAGCAGTACTTC CSDPSRQVFFYEQYF
TRBJ2-1 - - 12 TRBV20-1 TGCAGTGCTAGTGTGAGCCTCAGTGAGCAGTTCTTC CSASVSLSEQFF
TRBJ2-7 - - 15 TRBV6-1 TGTGCCAGCAGTGAAGCGGGTGCAGGGTCCGACGAGCAGTACTTC CASSEAGAGSDEQYF
TRBJ2-1 TRBD2 once 19 TRBV7-9 TGTGCCAGCAGCCCTCGGGATAGCGGGAATGCGGTCTCCTACAATGAGCAGTTCTTC CASSPRDSGNAVSYNEQFF
TRBJ1-5 - - 13 TRBV20-1 TGCAGTGCTAGGGGGGCAGAAAATCAGCCCCAGCATTTT CSARGAENQPQHF
TRBJ2-7 - - 14 TRBV9 TGTGCCAGCAGCGTCTCTCGGGGATCCTACGAGCAGTACTTC CASSVSRGSYEQYF
TRBJ2-7 - - 15 TRBV20-1 TGCAGTGCTAGAATCCGGGACCTCGCCTCCTACGAGCAGTACTTC CSARIRDLASYEQYF
TRBJ2-3 TRBD2 - 18 TRBV27 TGTGTCAGCAGTTTTGGCCTAGCGGGGGACCCTAGCACAGATGCGCAGTATTTT CVSSFGLAGDPSTDAQYF
TRBJ2-5 TRBD1 - 13 TRBV20-1 TGCAGTGCCGAGGGACAGGGATCCTACGCGCAGTACTTC CSAEGQGSYAQYF
TRBJ2-1 TRBD2 - 13 TRBV24-1 TGTGCCACACTAGCGAAAAAGGTGAATGAGAAGTTCTTC CATLAKKVNEKFF
TRBJ1-5 - few 15 TRBV2 TGTGCCAGCAGTCCGAGGGGAGCGGCTAGCCAGCCCCAGCATTTT CASSPRGAASQPQHF
TRBJ1-2 - few 19 TRBV21-1 TGTGCCAGCAGCAAATTTTGCCGACAGGACCAGGGGGCGGACTATGGCTACACCTTC CASSKFCRQDQGADYGYTF
TRBJ2-2 TRBD2 - 18 TRBV13 TGTGCCAGCAGCTTCGCGGGAGGGCAAAAACCGAACACCGGGGAGCTGTTTTTT CASSFAGGQKPNTGELFF
TRBJ2-5 - few 13 TRBV5-1 TGCGCCAGCAGCTTCGGTCCTGAAGAGACCCAGTACTTC CASSFGPEETQYF
TRBJ2-5 - - 14 TRBV3-1 TGTGCCAGCAGCCCCCCCACGGGCGCAGAGACCCAGTACTTC CASSPPTGAETQYF
TRBJ2-3 - once 15 TRBV4-2 TGTGCCAGCAGCCAAGATTTTATTGCCGGGGATACGCAGTATTTT CASSQDFIAGDTQYF
TRBJ2-1 - - 12 TRBV29-1 TGCGGCGCCCGCTTCGGGGAGAATGAGCAGTTCTTC CGARFGENEQFF
TRBJ2-5 TRBD1 - 16 TRBV9 TGTGCCAGCAGCGTAGGAACCGGGACAGGGGAAGAGACCCAGTACTTC CASSVGTGTGEETQYF
TRBJ2-3 - - 13 TRBV14 TGTGCCAGCAGCCACGTGGGGGGACGGGCGCAGTATTTT CASSHVGGRAQYF
TRBJ2-1 TRBD2 few 15 TRBV7-3 TGTGCCAGCAGCTTATATCTAGCGGGGGTCAATGAGCAGTTCTTC CASSLYLAGVNEQFF
TRBJ2-3 TRBD2 - 21 TRBV27 TGTGCCAGCAGTTTAAGGGGATGGACTAGCGGGGGACCCTCCCAAGGAGATACGCAGTATTTT CASSLRGWTSGGPSQGDTQYF
TRBJ2-7 TRBD2 - 15 TRBV5-1 TGCGCCAGCAGCTGGGGACTAGACCCCTACAATGAGCAGTACTTC CASSWGLDPYNEQYF
TRBJ2-1 TRBD2 - 16 TRBV5-5 TGTGCCAGCAGCTTGAATGGACTAGCGGGAGTGAATGAGCAGTTCTTC CASSLNGLAGVNEQFF
TRBJ2-7 TRBD2 few 13 TRBV29-1 TGCAGCGCACGTAGCGGGAGGGCCTTCGAGCAGTACTTC CSARSGRAFEQYF
TRBJ2-7 - - 16 TRBV6-2/TRBV6-3 TGTGCCAGCAGCTTCGAGTCGCTTTCCCGGCCCTACGAGCAGTACTTC CASSFESLSRPYEQYF
TRBJ2-7 - few 13 TRBV7-9 TGTGCCAGCAGCTCATGGGATAGCTACGAGCAGTACTTC CASSSWDSYEQYF
TRBJ2-1 TRBD2 few 16 TRBV10-3 TGTGCCATCAGTGAGTCGGGACTAGCGGGAGTTAATGAGCAGTTCTTC CAISESGLAGVNEQFF
TRBJ2-7 TRBD2 few 11 TRBV20-1 TGCAGTGCTAGAGCTAGCGGGGAGCAGTACTTC CSARASGEQYF
TRBJ2-5 - - 15 TRBV20-1 TGCAGTGCTAGAGGGCCGCAGGGGCCAGTAGGTGAGCAGTACTTC CSARGPQGPVGEQYF
TRBJ2-7 - - 15 TRBV4-1 TGCGCCAGCAGCCAAGAGAAACCCTGGGGGTACGAGCAGTACTTC CASSQEKPWGYEQYF